This T cell receptor (beta chain) comes out of a study of cytomegalovirus exposure and HLA in healthy donors (dated by TCRdb to 2016 to 2017). The study in broad terms: An earlier analysis of some 620 of the donors reported under 300 Gb of sequence data and 100 million to 120 million unique TCR beta sequences obtained from approximately 180 million T cells. An earlier analysis of some 500 of the donors applied high-throughput TCR beta sequencing to assess whether each TCR beta V gene segment acted as functional or pseudogenic. In a later analysis, previously published TCR beta repertoires from 670 or so donors were re-analyzed and high-resolution HLA genotyping was added so that TCR occurrence patterns could be studied. Rather than drawing on any new phenotypic data, the later analysis identified candidate immune exposures from TCR beta sequences and the way those sequences occurred across donors. Typing coverage varied by locus: roughly 629-630 donors for A, B, C, DRB1 and DQB1; roughly 500 for DQA1; more than 600 for DPA1; 450 to 480 for DPB1. All discovery cohort repertoires had been generated using a single sequencing platform. The T cell repertoires of 670 or so subjects were profiled by immunosequencing and related to cytomegalovirus serostatus. Several DR-DQ haplotypes were handled as single units for association and clustering because linkage in the cohort was strong. In a later genetic analysis, genome-wide SNP genotypes for about three fifths of the roughly 670 donors were used, and that subset was treated as a discovery cohort. High-throughput TCR immunosequencing, statistical association of individual TCRs with disease status, and machine learning were combined to predict cytomegalovirus infection status. Of the 350 to 450 genotyped donors, 65% to 90% were placed in the genetic ancestry cluster associated with self-reported Caucasian donors. Along with the approximately 600-subject first cohort, a separate validation cohort of over a hundred different subjects was used. Alongside the repertoire data, information on donor age, sex, ethnicity and CMV serostatus was compiled. The study aimed to test whether cataloging public T cell receptors could reveal signatures of past pathogen exposure. An early release that covered fewer than 750 HLA-typed donors contained about 300 gigabases of sequencing data and 80 million or so unique TCR sequences. Among 350 to 400 genotyped donors of the cohort, an average of 235,054 unique TCR beta nucleotide sequences were sequenced per donor, around a sixth of them non-productive. HLA typing included class I and class II loci at four-digit resolution. General findings and caveats noted by the study authors: A further reported finding was that TCR beta sequences accurately predicted the HLA-A and HLA-B alleles for most subjects in the first cohort. V-gene and J-gene trimming of TCR beta chains was associated with a missense DCLRE1C variant in a later genetic analysis, and the association was replicated in an independent cohort. According to a later analysis, TCR association rates differed among HLA loci, with DRB1 alleles showing the most associated TCRs and HLA-C alleles showing the fewest. In vitro tests confirmed that a few of the cytomegalovirus-associated TCR beta chains recognize cytomegalovirus antigens. In an earlier analysis of around 600 of the donors, most TCR beta V segments were observed in productive rearrangements about 90% or about 30% of the time, broadly matching IMGT annotations. Some IMGT-functional V segments, including TRBV6-2 and TRBV6-3, could not be distinguished by the 87-base-pair reads and were therefore excluded. The only immune exposure information available for the cohort was CMV serostatus. The classifier was reported to diagnose cytomegalovirus status with high specificity and sensitivity in both the original and validation cohorts. HLA typing was unavailable for some donors at each locus, so association tests used only the typed subset. A later analysis reported that several top co-occurrence clusters appeared linked to parvovirus B19, influenza, CMV and Epstein-Barr virus. When HLA alleles, especially DR and DQ, strongly co-occurred, TCR associations were difficult to assign to individual alleles. Because counts were too low, seventeen rarely observed V segments, including chromosome 9 orphons, were excluded from the earlier analysis of around 640 of the donors. In a later analysis, most CMV-associated TCR beta chains were found to appear HLA-restricted, with HLA associations seemingly driven largely by CMV exposure. The authors suggested that the approach could potentially be generalized to other disease states and immunological phenotypes. Linkage disequilibrium might explain the correlated functional status among segregating V segments, but an unknown experimental factor could not be ruled out. Most TCR sequences were seen in very few donors, while some public TCRs were found in many individuals. Roughly uniform sequencing depth across donors was assumed in presence/absence analyses, although this assumption may not hold. In the study, roughly 160 TCR beta chains were listed as associated with cytomegalovirus. In this cohort, only TCR beta chains were sequenced, and detectable features were limited by the absence of alpha or paired-chain data. A later analysis found that HLA-associated TCR beta chains were more clonally expanded and had lower generation probabilities than equally common non-associated chains. At a false discovery rate of 0.05, a later analysis linked about 16,000 TCR beta sequences to specific HLA alleles. According to a later genetic analysis, donors in an Asian-associated ancestry cluster had fewer N-insertions in productive TCRs than the approximately 670-donor mean. A cluster of highly shared sequence variants was judged likely to represent a technical artifact of the sequencing pipeline.

In total, approximately 700 healthy bone marrow donors made up the cohort. Cohort members were all nominally healthy when sampled, although unrecorded immune exposures were likely present. The donor tested CMV seropositive and was one of the 289 seropositive cohort members. Each donor provided a peripheral blood sample, and peripheral blood mononuclear cells were used for TCR beta sequencing. Genomic DNA was extracted from the blood cell samples with the Qiagen DNeasy Blood Extraction Kit. Remarks on this clone: The target of this receptor is not known. No base quality information exists; no much larger clone differs at one position.

V was cut back by 6 bases and J by 6 bases, leaving a gap of 18 bases between them. Sequences MNHEY (CDR1) and SVGAGI (CDR2) are obtained from the germline V gene. The CDR3 numbers 15 residues from cysteine through phenylalanine. CDR3 DNA is the only sequence kept; it has 45 bases, read in frame from the first base. Library method: the immunoSEQ multiplex PCR assay. For the multiplex PCR, a mixture combining 60 forward primers for TCR Vbeta segments and 13 reverse primers for TCR Jbeta segments was used. The CDR3 region of rearranged TCR beta genes was amplified from genomic DNA with a multiplex PCR assay. On the Illumina HiSeq System, the amplified TCR beta libraries were sequenced as 87-base-pair reads. The published analysis was carried out like this. Across the 500 to 700 repertoires, a later analysis counted tens of millions of unique TCR beta chains, roughly 11 million of which were shared by at least two donors. A nearest-neighbor algorithm error-corrected the raw reads and collapsed the reads into unique sequences, merging closely related sequences to remove PCR and sequencing errors. CDR3 sequences were aligned to IMGT reference sequences to assign V, D and J gene segments. Each retained sequence needed at least a six-nucleotide match to both a V gene segment and a J gene segment. Rearrangements were called productive when the CDR3 lacked stop codons and stayed in frame with V and J; all others were non-productive. Following IMGT convention, CDR3 was defined as the stretch from the second conserved V-encoded cysteine to the conserved J-encoded phenylalanine. The earlier analysis of some 540 of the donors excluded any sequence lacking an unambiguous match to a single V gene segment. In an earlier analysis of almost 600 of the donors, a V segment was called functional when productive rearrangements were above 56.7%, and segregating when the standard deviation between donors exceeded 5%. To diagnose cytomegalovirus status from the catalog of TCR beta chain sequences, a statistical classification framework was built. In a later analysis, TCR nucleotide sequences were compared against IMGT/GENE-DB human TR gene sequences so that V and J genes could be assigned. In a later analysis, CDR3 sequences and most-parsimonious VDJ recombination scenarios were assigned using the TCRdist pipeline. In a later analysis, every TCR beta chain was defined by the combination of its CDR3 amino acid sequence and its V-gene family, and reads without a unique V-gene family were dropped. In a later analysis, 450 to 600 highly shared, low-generation-probability nucleotide sequences were removed to address suspected cross-contamination and a sequencing artifact. In a later analysis, a clonal expansion index was calculated for each public chain from normalized within-repertoire ranks of inferred template counts. In a later analysis, generation probabilities were computed using a VDJ recombination model fitted to out-of-frame rearrangements, and the results were checked against IGoR. In a later analysis, hypergeometric tests were used to score TCR-TCR, TCR-HLA and TCR-CMV co-occurrence, with a repertoire-size bias correction applied to TCR pairs. False discovery rates were estimated in a later analysis by permuting HLA or CMV assignments 20 times. In a later analysis, co-occurring TCRs were grouped using DBSCAN, with TCRdist sequence similarity added in when clustering inside HLA-allele-positive subsets. Repertoires with fewer than 30,000 or more than 120,000 public chains were left out of co-occurrence clustering, as were five repertoires with anomalous nucleotide sharing. TCRdb retrieved this table from immuneACCESS and kept in-frame rearrangements only. Not all clones are present; in checked studies, unresolved V genes account for under half, and no reason is known for the remainder. From that table come the V and J calls and clone size; the DNA was used to work out D and trimming. The sample contains 100,000 to 150,000 clones, around 75% of them found a single time. Nearly 3% of the sample goes to the ten largest clones.

The sequencing input was PBMCs. Recombination connected TRBV6-5 to TRBJ1-5, with an unclear D gene assignment. This TCR derives from a middle-aged woman in good health and CMV-seropositive. The base sequence is TGTGCCAGCAGCCCTTCGTCAGCGTCGGGTCAGCCCCAGCATTTT. It codes for CASSPSSASGQPQHF.